This T cell receptor beta chain was captured in a study of long-term antiretroviral therapy in people with HIV. PBMC samples from each donor numbered at least one pre-ART and at least two post-ART. Each HIV participant was treated in the United States. The CDR3 length is 14 residues. V was trimmed by 6 bases and J by 1 base, leaving 12 bases between them. Germline lookup yields CDR1 MNHEY and CDR2 SMNVEV (reference sequence). Study-level results: Viral resistance, ART adherence and therapy changes all lacked available data. Blood dates from 2004 to 2017, possibly under older ART regimens.

With survey level as its setting, the immunoSEQ assay was v3.0. Libraries were prepared by immunoSEQ multiplex PCR; TCRdb keeps only in-frame clonotypes and omits some of them. The data contain 25,000 to 35,000 clones, 94% of them seen just once; the ten biggest clones take up less than 3%. On this clone itself: The antigen is undetermined.

Sequencing was performed on unsorted PBMCs, taken more than 7.3 years after starting antiretroviral therapy. This chain joins TRBV27 and TRBJ1-1; possibly TRBD1 for D (6 bases). This sequence was found in a man aged 50 to 60 with HIV. The CDR3 here is CASRGRDKNTEAFF. The CDR3 coding sequence is TGTGCCAGCAGGGGCCGGGACAAGAACACTGAAGCTTTCTTT.